Described below is a single TCR beta chain sequence and its context. Germline lookup yields CDR1 MRHNA and CDR2 SNTAGT. The V end was cut by 9 bases, the J end by 3 bases, with 27 bases between. The CDR3 covers 17 residues. Assay used: immunoSEQ multiplex PCR; TCRdb lists only in-frame clones, some missing. This repertoire shows 100,000 to 150,000 clones, just under 90% found once; its top ten account for 6.5% to 9.5%. This sample stems from a study of control samples from healthy donors and cancer patients. V and J are TRBV6-4 and TRBJ2-7, with D unclear. The sample taken for sequencing was PBMCs. The TCR originated in a man between 50 and 59 years old with head and neck cancer. The CDR3 spells CAREPPLLGTAYYEQYF. DNA for the CDR3: TGTGCCAGGGAACCCCCCTTACTCGGTACCGCATACTACGAGCAGTACTTC.